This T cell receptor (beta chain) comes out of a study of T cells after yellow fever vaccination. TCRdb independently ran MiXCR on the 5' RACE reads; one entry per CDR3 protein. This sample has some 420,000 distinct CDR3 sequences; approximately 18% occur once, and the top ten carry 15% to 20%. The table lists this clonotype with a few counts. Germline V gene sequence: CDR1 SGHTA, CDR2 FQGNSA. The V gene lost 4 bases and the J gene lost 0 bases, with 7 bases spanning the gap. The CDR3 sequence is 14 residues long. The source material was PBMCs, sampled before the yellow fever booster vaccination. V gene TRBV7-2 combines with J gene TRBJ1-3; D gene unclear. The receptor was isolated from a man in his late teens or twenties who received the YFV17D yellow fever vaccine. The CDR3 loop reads CASSSQISGNTIYF. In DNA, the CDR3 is TGTGCCAGCAGCTCCCAAATCTCTGGAAACACCATATATTTT. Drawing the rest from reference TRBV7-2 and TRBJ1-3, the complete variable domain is GAGVSQSPSNKVTEKGKDVELRCDPISGHTALYWYRQSLGQGLEFLIYFQGNSAPDKSGLPSDRFSAERTGGSVSTLTIQRTQQEDSAVYLCASSSQISGNTIYFGEGSWLTVV.